This T cell receptor beta chain was captured by sequencing in a study of T cell responses to AZD1222 COVID-19 vaccine. Worth noting for this clone: Its specificity is not known.

The analysis combined second doses at about 4 or about 12 weeks. Profiling relied on immunoSEQ multiplex PCR, and the TCRdb table lists in-frame clones only, not all of them. The repertoire holds fewer than 200,000 clones, around 90% seen once, with around 1.1% in the top ten. The CDR3 is made up of 14 amino acids. V shed 2 bases and J shed 1 base, with 8 bases lying between them. Germline V gene data show CDR1 as MNHEY and CDR2 as SVGAGI. Overall study results and limits: Among the donors, most were white British and more were female, and clonal diversity was possibly underestimated.

The clonotype was recovered from an adult who received the AZD1222 COVID-19 vaccine. This chain joins TRBV6-5 and TRBJ1-1; D may be TRBD1 (6 bases). The sample consisted of peripheral blood, taken 28 days after the second AZD1222 dose. CDR3 nucleotides: TGTGCCAGCAGTTACGTACAGGGGAACACTGAAGCTTTCTTT. This translates into CASSYVQGNTEAFF.